Measured by frequency, the clone carrying this T cell receptor (beta chain) is medium-sized. No antigen is known for it. These data are taken from a study of monozygotic twins with inflammatory bowel disease. Whole-study results and caveats: No difference was seen in repertoire similarity between concordant and discordant twins, possibly from limited power.

From its re-call of the 5' RACE reads, TCRdb lists each CDR3 protein once, without DNA. The sample table sets out around 140,000 distinct CDR3 sequences. This CDR3 region has 13 residues. The germline V gene has CDR1 MNHEY and CDR2 SVGAGI. Someone took a 2.5 ml blood sample from each of the donors. The chain recombines TRBV6-5 with TRBJ1-1; TCRdb returns TRBD1, unconfirmable since there is no DNA. Input material: blood. This clonotype was sampled from a human donor with ulcerative colitis or Crohn's disease, or a healthy co-twin of an affected twin (not recorded which). The CDR3 sequence is CASQDSRATEAFF.